These 30 T cell receptor beta chains came from one sample sequenced in a study of CD8 T cells in Susac syndrome. An input of about 0.5 to 1 ug of RNA was subjected to reverse transcription using random hexamers. TCRdb reprocessed the immunoSEQ multiplex PCR reads with MiXCR, giving one entry per CDR3 protein. This sample carries under 85,000 distinct CDR3 sequences, roughly 92% of them seen once, and the ten largest clones take roughly 0.45%. Material for sequencing was CD8+ T cells from PBMCs. These receptors originate from a human donor with Susac syndrome.

CDR3 loop: CASNPSGRAPGELFF. In DNA, the CDR3 is TGTGCCAGCAATCCTAGCGGGAGGGCCCCCGGGGAGCTGTTTTTT. The rearrangement joins TRBV28 to TRBJ2-2; TRBD2 matches 12 bases. V dropped 7 bases and J dropped 6; count of bases not matched to a gene: 6. CDR3 length: 15 residues. Germline V gene sequence: CDR1 MDHEN, CDR2 SYDVKM.

This chain joins TRBV19 and TRBJ1-2; 12 bases map to TRBD1. The germline V gene encodes CDR1 LNHDA and CDR2 SQIVND (reference sequence). The CDR3 spans 16 residues. J lost 3 bases, V lost 5 bases, and 7 bases had no gene match. CDR3 sequence reads: CASSPAGTGGHYGYTF. The DNA of the CDR3 is TGTGCCAGTAGTCCTGCCGGGACAGGGGGCCACTATGGCTACACCTTC.

This clonotype was observed a handful of times. The chain couples TRBV20-1 to TRBJ2-7; no clear D gene. Trimming took off 3 bases at V and 1 base at J, with 10 bases between the two ends. CDR3 length: 13 residues. Germline V gene sequence: CDR1 DFQATT, CDR2 SNEGSKA (reference sequence). CDR3 DNA: TGCAGTGCTAGGACATCTGAGTCCTACGAGCAGTACTTC. As protein: CSARTSESYEQYF.

V is TRBV7-9 and J is TRBJ1-1; D uncertain. Trimming cost V 4 bases and J 5 bases, with 8 bases left between them. Germline V gives CDR1 SEHNR, CDR2 FQNEAQ (reference sequence). This CDR3 contains 12 residues. CDR3 in DNA: TGTGCCAGCAGCTACACGGGGACTGAAGCTTTCTTT. This gives the protein CASSYTGTEAFF.

The chain recombines TRBV3-1 with TRBJ2-5; either TRBD1 or TRBD2 may supply D (5 bases each). Trimming stripped 4 bases from V and 2 bases from J, with 11 bases between. The CDR3 runs 14 residues. Looked up from germline, CDR1 is LGHDT and CDR2 is YNNKEL (reference sequence). CDR3 DNA sequence: TGTGCCAGCAGCCCCCGGGACCCACAAGAGACCCAGTACTTC. This codes for CASSPRDPQETQYF.

This chain uses TRBV7-9 with TRBJ2-1, with 8 bases lining up with TRBD2. Germline V CDR1 and CDR2: SEHNR, FQNEAQ (reference sequence). J was trimmed by 2 bases and V by 0 bases; bases with no gene match: 6. The CDR3 is 17 residues long. CDR3 region: CASSLAWGREAYNEQFF. CDR3 coding DNA: TGTGCCAGCAGCTTAGCGTGGGGGCGGGAGGCCTACAATGAGCAGTTCTTC.

V and J are TRBV4-1 and TRBJ2-3; 8 bases fit TRBD2. CDR3 length: 15 residues. Germline CDR1 is MGHRA and CDR2 is YSYEKL. V lost 3 bases and J lost 6; bases outside the gene matches: 8. The CDR3: CASSQGGASGDTQYF. In nucleotides, the CDR3 is TGCGCCAGCAGCCAGGGAGGGGCTAGCGGGGATACGCAGTATTTT.

In its sample, this clonotype was seen once. V is TRBV7-6 and J is TRBJ2-2; D gene uncertain. From germline, CDR1 is SGHVS and CDR2 FNYEAQ. V dropped 5 bases and J dropped 4 bases, with 14 bases sitting between them. The CDR3 is 15 residues long. DNA for the CDR3: TGTGCCAGCAGCCCGGTGGTCCTACCCACCGGGGAGCTGTTTTTT. This sequence encodes CASSPVVLPTGELFF.

This clonotype came up once. This rearrangement joins TRBV4-3 to TRBJ2-7; D tentatively reads TRBD1 or TRBD2 (5 bases each). CDR1 LGHNA and CDR2 YSLEER come from the germline V gene. This CDR3 spans 17 amino acids. Trimming took 1 base from V and 7 from J, leaving 23 bases between them. CDR3 sequence: CASSQVVTGTHSWEQYF. CDR3 nucleotide sequence: TGCGCCAGCAGCCAAGTCGTAACGGGGACCCACTCATGGGAGCAGTACTTC.

The CDR3: CASSTNYNSYEQYF. For the CDR3, the DNA is TGTGCCAGTAGTACGAACTACAACTCCTACGAGCAGTACTTC. The rearrangement joins TRBV19 to TRBJ2-7; D remains unclear. The germline gives CDR1 LNHDA, CDR2 SQIVND (reference sequence). The CDR3 runs 14 residues. With 4 bases removed from V and 0 bases from J, the gap between germline ends came to 10 bases. Full variable domain (outside the CDR3, taken from reference TRBV19 and TRBJ2-7): DGGITQSPKYLFRKEGQNVTLSCEQNLNHDAMYWYRQDPGQGLRLIYYSQIVNDFQKGDIAEGYSVSREKKESFPLTVTSAQKNPTAFYLCASSTNYNSYEQYFGPGTRLTVT.

This chain uses TRBV28 with TRBJ2-2, with D perhaps assigned TRBD1 or TRBD2 (6 bases each). Germline V gene sequence: CDR1 MDHEN, CDR2 SYDVKM. Trimming took 7 bases from V and 7 from J, leaving 22 bases between them. The CDR3 length is 16 residues. This chain's CDR3 is CASTTGGLSPRGELFF. The CDR3 nucleotides are TGTGCCAGCACGACCGGGGGCCTCTCCCCGCGCGGGGAGCTGTTTTTT.

The V gene is TRBV11-2, the J gene TRBJ2-5; D not resolved. V was shortened by 1 base and J by 4 bases, with 13 bases between the two germline ends. This CDR3 is 15 amino acids long. Germline V gene lookup returns CDR1 SGHAT and CDR2 FQNNGV. DNA of the CDR3: TGTGCCAGCAGCTTAGGTTATGGGCTCGGAGAGACCCAGTACTTC. This translates into CASSLGYGLGETQYF.

The rearrangement links TRBV12-3 or TRBV12-4 to TRBJ2-2, with D uncertain. V lost 3 bases and J lost 2, with 1 base in between. The CDR3 consists of 12 residues. The DNA for the CDR3 is TGTGCCAGCAGTTTCAACACCGGGGAGCTGTTTTTT. Residues: CASSFNTGELFF.

This chain uses TRBV14 with TRBJ1-1; D remains unclear. With 5 bases removed from V and 6 bases from J, the gap between germline ends came to 13 bases. The germline CDR1 and CDR2 sequences are SGHDN and FVKESK. The CDR3 runs 13 residues. CDR3 loop: CASSTPGRPEAFF. CDR3 in DNA: TGTGCCAGCAGCACTCCGGGTCGACCTGAAGCTTTCTTT. Using reference TRBV14 and TRBJ1-1 for the parts outside the CDR3, the full variable domain is EAGVTQFPSHSVIEKGQTVTLRCDPISGHDNLYWYRRVMGKEIKFLLHFVKESKQDESGMPNNRFLAERTGGTYSTLKVQPAELEDSGVYFCASSTPGRPEAFFGQGTRLTVV.

This clonotype was seen a handful of times. CDR3 in DNA: TGTGCCAGCAGCTTAGGAGATAGCAATCAGCCCCAGCATTTT. Amino acids: CASSLGDSNQPQHF. The chain couples TRBV13 to TRBJ1-5, with no clear D. V was cut by 0 bases and J by 0 bases, with 3 bases left in between. The germline V gene encodes CDR1 PRHDT and CDR2 FYEKMQ (reference sequence). The CDR3 has 14 residues.

Only one count was recorded for this clonotype. This chain connects TRBV24-1 to TRBJ2-6, with D possibly being TRBD2 (5 bases). Germline CDR1 reads KGHDR; CDR2 reads SFDVKD. The V end was cut by 5 bases, the J end by 0 bases, with 7 bases between. The CDR3 has 15 residues. CDR3 amino acids: CATSAGVSGANVLTF. Written as DNA, the CDR3 is TGTGCCACCAGTGCCGGGGTCTCTGGGGCCAACGTCCTGACTTTC.

V usage is TRBV6-2 or TRBV6-3 and J usage is TRBJ2-7; a weak D match, TRBD2 (5 bases). CDR3 size: 16 residues. Germline values: CDR1 MNHEY, CDR2 SVGEGT. V lost 9 bases and J lost 3, with 24 bases in between. The DNA of the CDR3 is TGTGCCAGTCTGAATATCATCGACGGACGGGGCTACGAGCAGTACTTC. Protein sequence: CASLNIIDGRGYEQYF.

The sample holds one count of this clonotype. The rearrangement joins TRBV29-1 to TRBJ2-1; TRBD1 matches at 10 bases. Germline V gives CDR1 SQVTM, CDR2 ANQGSEA. J gave up 3 bases and V 5 bases, and 4 bases lay outside the gene matches. The CDR3 consists of 14 residues. Written as DNA, the CDR3 is TGCAGCGTTTTCGGACAGGGGGGCTACAATGAGCAGTTCTTC. Residues: CSVFGQGGYNEQFF.

This clonotype was detected once. The chain recombines TRBV7-9 with TRBJ2-1, with 10 bases identical to TRBD1. V shed 5 bases and J 8 bases; nucleotides not matched to a gene: 9. CDR1 and CDR2 from the germline V gene are SEHNR and FQNEAQ (reference sequence). The CDR3 is 15 amino acids. DNA for the CDR3: TGTGCCAGCAGCCCCCGGGACAGGGGTAGTCATGAGCAGTTCTTC. Encoded protein: CASSPRDRGSHEQFF.

The chain couples TRBV7-2 to TRBJ1-1, with TRBD1 identical over 7 bases. Unmatched junction bases numbered 8, after V lost 5 bases and J lost 5 bases. Germline V lookup: CDR1 SGHTA, CDR2 FQGNSA. The CDR3 runs to 14 residues. In DNA, the CDR3 is TGTGCCAGCAGCAGAGCACAGGGGTTGACTGAAGCTTTCTTT. Its translation is CASSRAQGLTEAFF.

The chain is built from TRBV6-2 or TRBV6-3 and TRBJ2-2; 9 bases align to TRBD2. The CDR3 is 14 residues long. Germline CDR1 reads MNHEY; CDR2 reads SVGEGT. V trimming: 6 bases; J trimming: 4 bases; junction bases outside the gene matches: 3. CDR3 nucleotides: TGTGCCAGCAGGGGACTAGCAGCCACCGGGGAGCTGTTTTTT. This encodes CASRGLAATGELFF.

The chain joins TRBV30 to TRBJ2-1; D not certain. This CDR3 region has 11 residues. V lost 0 bases and J 9 bases, leaving 6 bases between the germline ends. CDR1 is GTSNPN, CDR2 SVGIG, per germline (reference sequence). CDR3 protein: CAWSVLSEQFF. The CDR3 DNA follows: TGTGCCTGGAGTGTACTTTCTGAGCAGTTCTTC.

This clonotype was detected only once. This sequence joins TRBV18 and TRBJ1-5; 9 bases are a match to TRBD1. With V trimmed by 3 bases and J by 3 bases, 3 bases remained unmatched. The length of the CDR3 is 15 residues. Germline CDR1 is KGHSH and CDR2 is LQKENI. The DNA for the CDR3 is TGTGCCAGCTCACCCGGGACAGGGAACAATCAGCCCCAGCATTTT. Encoded protein: CASSPGTGNNQPQHF.

The rearrangement links TRBV4-3 to TRBJ2-7, with 8 bases fitting TRBD1. The CDR3 is 16 residues long. Germline CDR1 and CDR2: LGHNA and YSLEER. Trimming at V came to 4 bases and at J to 5 bases, leaving 13 bases not matched to a gene. The CDR3 nucleotides read TGCGCCAGCAGCCGCAGCGGGCAGGGGGCTGTCGACGAGCAGTACTTC. Translated, it gives CASSRSGQGAVDEQYF.

V usage is TRBV7-9 and J usage is TRBJ2-1, with a tentative D call TRBD2 (6 bases). V was cut by 5 bases and J by 3 bases, with 17 bases left in between. The CDR3 runs to 16 residues. Germline V gene sequence: CDR1 SEHNR, CDR2 FQNEAQ (reference sequence). The CDR3 bases are TGTGCCAGCAGCCTGAGTGGGCGGGGAGTCTACAATGAGCAGTTCTTC. This sequence encodes CASSLSGRGVYNEQFF.

The rearrangement uses TRBV14 and TRBJ2-1, with TRBD2 identical over 13 bases. There are 15 residues in the CDR3. CDR1 SGHDN and CDR2 FVKESK come from the germline V gene. V lost 2 bases to trimming and J lost 9 bases; unmatched junction nucleotides: 4. The CDR3, as DNA: TGTGCCAGCAGCCAAAGACTAGCGGGGGGCGCTGAGCAGTTCTTC. It is translated as CASSQRLAGGAEQFF. The whole variable domain, remainder taken from reference TRBV14 and TRBJ2-1, is EAGVTQFPSHSVIEKGQTVTLRCDPISGHDNLYWYRRVMGKEIKFLLHFVKESKQDESGMPNNRFLAERTGGTYSTLKVQPAELEDSGVYFCASSQRLAGGAEQFFGPGTRLTVL.

This clonotype was counted between two and nine times. J is TRBJ2-1 and V is TRBV16; the match to TRBD1 covers 9 bases. The germline gives CDR1 KGHSY, CDR2 FQNENV. This CDR3 is 15 amino acids long. V trimming: 3 bases; J trimming: 3 bases; junction bases outside the gene matches: 3. CDR3 nucleotides: TGTGCCAGCAGCCACCCGACAGGGGGCTACAATGAGCAGTTCTTC. This sequence encodes CASSHPTGGYNEQFF.

This chain uses TRBV29-1 with TRBJ2-5, with 11 bases aligning to TRBD2. The V gene's germline CDR1 is SQVTM and CDR2 ANQGSEA. The CDR3 length is 15 residues. With V trimmed by 4 bases and J by 1 base, 5 bases remained unmatched. CDR3 amino acids: CSVAGTSGPQETQYF. The CDR3 nucleotides are TGCAGCGTTGCTGGGACTAGCGGCCCCCAAGAGACCCAGTACTTC.

The chain combines TRBV9 with TRBJ1-4; D is uncertain. Germline-derived CDR1 and CDR2 are SGDLS and YYNGEE. The length of the CDR3 is 14 residues. The ends were cut back, 2 bases at V and 4 bases at J, with 9 bases in the middle. The CDR3 DNA follows: TGTGCCAGCAGCGTCGCCGAGGGTAATGAAAAACTGTTTTTT. Its protein is CASSVAEGNEKLFF.

The chain recombines TRBV3-1 with TRBJ1-1, with D unclear. The CDR3 is 12 amino acids. CDR1 and CDR2 from the germline V gene are LGHDT and YNNKEL (reference sequence). V was clipped by 3 bases and J by 5 bases, with 7 bases between them. CDR3 residues: CASSQLRTEAFF. The CDR3 DNA follows: TGTGCCAGCAGCCAGCTGCGTACTGAAGCTTTCTTT.